The 27 T cell receptor beta chains below come from one sample, sequenced in a study of shared clonotypes between healthy human individuals. Assay used: immunoSEQ multiplex PCR; TCRdb lists only in-frame clones, some missing. This table has 450,000 to 500,000 clones, around 73% appearing once. The specimen was PBMCs. These receptors were collected from a woman in her 40s in good health. Some clones in this sample may be carry-over from other donors' samples.

V is TRBV15 and J is TRBJ2-1; D not certain. V lost 0 bases and J lost 9, with 9 bases in between. CDR3 length: 13 amino acids. Germline V gene sequence: CDR1 LNHNV, CDR2 YYDKDF (reference sequence). The DNA of the CDR3 is TGTGCCACCAGCAGAGATCAATGGGCTGAGCAGTTCTTC. Residues: CATSRDQWAEQFF.

The chain carries TRBV28 and TRBJ1-4, with TRBD1 matching over 8 bases. Germline CDR1 reads MDHEN; CDR2 reads SYDVKM. CDR3 size: 16 residues. Trimming at V came to 6 bases and at J to 0 bases, leaving 6 bases not matched to a gene. The DNA for the CDR3 is TGTGCCAGCAGGCCGACAGGGGAGACAACTAATGAAAAACTGTTTTTT. It yields the protein CASRPTGETTNEKLFF.

Of note for this clone: A clone one base away is much larger, so this may be a read error. The V gene is TRBV6-1, the J gene TRBJ2-7; no reliable D call. The CDR3 contains 15 residues. Trimming stripped 2 bases from V and 5 bases from J, with 16 bases between. In germline, CDR1 is MNHNS, CDR2 SASEGT. This CDR3 reads CASSELRHGTHEQYF. DNA of the CDR3: TGTGCCAGCAGTGAACTCCGTCACGGAACCCACGAGCAGTACTTC.

This clone was seen just once. The chain combines TRBV27 with TRBJ1-5, with D possibly TRBD1 on 5 matching bases. The CDR3 has 14 amino acids. V lost 3 bases to trimming and J lost 4 bases, with 10 bases between them. Germline V gene sequence: CDR1 MNHEY, CDR2 SMNVEV (reference sequence). The CDR3 nucleotides are TGTGCCAGCAGTTTTGGGGGTTCGAATCAGCCCCAGCATTTT. As protein: CASSFGGSNQPQHF.

The V call is TRBV10-3, the J call TRBJ1-2, with D unclear. The CDR3 has 14 amino acids. The V and J ends lost 6 bases and 3 bases respectively, with 14 bases between them. Germline V gene sequence: CDR1 ENHRY, CDR2 SYGVKD. CDR3 DNA sequence: TGTGCCATCAGCCCCGGGAGTCGAGACTATGGCTACACCTTC. Residues: CAISPGSRDYGYTF.

This chain links TRBV6-6 with TRBJ1-1; D gene unclear. This CDR3 is built from 13 residues. With 4 bases removed from V and 6 bases from J, the gap between germline ends came to 12 bases. Germline loops: CDR1 MNHNY, CDR2 SVGAGI (reference sequence). For the CDR3, the DNA is TGTGCCAGCAGTTCTAGGGTGGTCCCTGAAGCTTTCTTT. Translated: CASSSRVVPEAFF.

This rearrangement joins TRBV11-2 to TRBJ2-7; 11 bases fit TRBD2. This CDR3 region has 16 residues. Germline lookup yields CDR1 SGHAT and CDR2 FQNNGV. Losses at the gene ends were 4 bases for V and 1 base for J; bases not matched to a gene: 6. CDR3 amino acids: CASSSRLAGPSYEQYF. DNA for the CDR3: TGTGCCAGCAGCTCGAGACTAGCGGGGCCTTCCTACGAGCAGTACTTC.

A word on this clone: The junction shows a germline mismatch at one end, possibly a read error. The chain uses TRBV28 and TRBJ1-2; no reliable D call. The germline gives CDR1 MDHEN, CDR2 SYDVKM. This CDR3 has 13 residues. CDR3 sequence (DNA): TGTGCCAACAGTTTGCCTGAAAACTATGGCTACACCTTC. This encodes CANSLPENYGYTF.

Only one count was recorded for this clone. The rearrangement uses TRBV15 and TRBJ2-6; a possible D gene is TRBD1 (6 bases). CDR1 is LNHNV and CDR2 is YYDKDF in the germline V gene (reference sequence). The CDR3 loop spans 16 amino acids. The V end was cut by 2 bases, the J end by 4 bases, with 12 bases between. The CDR3 DNA is TGTGCCACCAGCAGAACAGGGACGGCCGGGGCCAACGTCCTGACTTTC. This sequence encodes CATSRTGTAGANVLTF.

The V gene is TRBV7-8, the J gene TRBJ2-1; 8 bases line up with TRBD2. The trim removed 7 bases at V and 0 bases at J, leaving 20 bases unmatched. The germline V gene encodes CDR1 SGHVS and CDR2 FQNEAQ. CDR3 size: 20 residues. The CDR3 DNA reads TGTGCCAGCACACCACTAAACCCGAGGTTGAGCGGGGGCTCCTACAATGAGCAGTTCTTC. Translation gives CASTPLNPRLSGGSYNEQFF.

With respect to this clone: The same CDR3 can be traced to other DNA sequences in this sample. The rearrangement links TRBV6-1 to TRBJ2-7; a weak D match, TRBD2 (6 bases). This CDR3 is 14 amino acids long. CDR1 is MNHNS, CDR2 SASEGT, per germline. The ends were cut back, 3 bases at V and 0 bases at J, with 9 bases in the middle. The CDR3 DNA reads TGTGCCAGCAGTGAGGGGGACTCCTCCTACGAGCAGTACTTC. It encodes CASSEGDSSYEQYF.

The chain couples TRBV11-2 to TRBJ2-2; 10 nucleotides align to TRBD2. Germline trimming cut 5 bases from V and 2 bases from J; bases unmatched to any gene: 5. Germline V CDR1 and CDR2: SGHAT, FQNNGV. The CDR3 length is 16 residues. The CDR3 nucleotides read TGTGCCAGCAGCATCGGACTAGCGGCAAACACCGGGGAGCTGTTTTTT. It yields the protein CASSIGLAANTGELFF.

The chain employs TRBV6-1 and TRBJ1-1; TRBD1 aligns across 7 bases. The CDR3 covers 14 residues. The V gene end was trimmed by 6 bases and the J gene end by 3 bases; junction bases not matched to a gene: 7. Per the germline V gene, CDR1 is MNHNS and CDR2 is SASEGT. The CDR3 protein is CASRKDRDDTEAFF. CDR3 bases: TGTGCCAGCAGGAAAGACAGGGACGACACTGAAGCTTTCTTT.

The genes are TRBV19 and TRBJ2-3, with a weak D call TRBD2 (6 bases). Germline CDR1 is LNHDA and CDR2 is SQIVND (reference sequence). The CDR3 runs 15 residues. Trimming shortened V by 1 base and J by 5 bases, and 13 bases separated the two germline ends. The CDR3 coding sequence is TGTGCCAGTAGTATAGGAGTGGGGCGGGAAGATACGCAGTATTTT. Translated, it gives CASSIGVGREDTQYF. Variable domain in full (rest from reference TRBV19 and TRBJ2-3): DGGITQSPKYLFRKEGQNVTLSCEQNLNHDAMYWYRQDPGQGLRLIYYSQIVNDFQKGDIAEGYSVSREKKESFPLTVTSAQKNPTAFYLCASSIGVGREDTQYFGPGTRLTVL.

The chain is built from TRBV30 and TRBJ2-7; 9 nucleotides agree with TRBD2. The CDR3 loop spans 12 amino acids. Unmatched junction bases numbered 1, after V lost 4 bases and J lost 3 bases. The germline CDR1 and CDR2 sequences are GTSNPN and SVGIG (reference sequence). As DNA, the CDR3 is TGTGCCTGGACGACTAGCGGCTACGAGCAGTACTTC. It translates to CAWTTSGYEQYF.

The chain recombines TRBV19 with TRBJ2-3; TRBD2 is a possible D gene (7 bases). Germline V gives CDR1 LNHDA, CDR2 SQIVND (reference sequence). The CDR3 has 16 residues. The germline V and J ends were trimmed by 4 bases and 3 bases, with 17 bases remaining between them. CDR3 coding DNA: TGTGCCAGTAGTAAGAATCCGGGGGGCGCAACAGATACGCAGTATTTT. It is translated as CASSKNPGGATDTQYF. The complete variable domain, with remaining parts taken from reference TRBV19 and TRBJ2-3, reads DGGITQSPKYLFRKEGQNVTLSCEQNLNHDAMYWYRQDPGQGLRLIYYSQIVNDFQKGDIAEGYSVSREKKESFPLTVTSAQKNPTAFYLCASSKNPGGATDTQYFGPGTRLTVL.

The CDR3 DNA follows: TGTGCCAGTCGGGGACAGGGGATGAACGAGCAGTACTTC. This encodes CASRGQGMNEQYF. The chain is built from TRBV19 and TRBJ2-7, with TRBD1 identical over 10 bases. Germline CDR1 LNHDA, CDR2 SQIVND (reference sequence). The trim removed 8 bases at V and 5 bases at J, leaving 6 bases unmatched. The CDR3 runs to 13 residues.

This rearrangement joins TRBV2 to TRBJ2-6; D gene unclear. In germline, CDR1 is SNHLY, CDR2 FYNNEI. Trimming removed 6 bases from V and 4 bases from J, with 10 bases in between. This CDR3 has 14 amino acids. CDR3: CASSRAPGANVLTF. DNA of the CDR3: TGTGCCAGCAGCAGAGCCCCCGGGGCCAACGTCCTGACTTTC.

Of note for this clone: This sample includes further DNA sequences coding for the same CDR3. V and J are TRBV6-5 and TRBJ2-5, with D unclear. Deletions cut 0 bases from V and 2 bases from J, with 7 bases between. CDR3 length: 14 amino acids. Germline V gives CDR1 MNHEY, CDR2 SVGAGI. CDR3 bases: TGTGCCAGCAGTTACTCACCGGGTCAAGAGACCCAGTACTTC. Encoded protein: CASSYSPGQETQYF.

The rearrangement uses TRBV18 and TRBJ1-2; tentative D call: TRBD1 (5 bases). Per the germline V gene, CDR1 is KGHSH and CDR2 is LQKENI. This CDR3 is built from 15 residues. Trimming removed 3 bases from V and 5 bases from J, with 16 bases in between. The CDR3 sequence: CASSPAGIDPYGYTF. The CDR3 DNA reads as TGTGCCAGCTCACCGGCAGGGATTGATCCGTATGGCTACACCTTC.

V gene TRBV9 combines with J gene TRBJ2-5; D remains ambiguous. The CDR3 is 15 amino acids. Germline V gene data show CDR1 as SGDLS and CDR2 as YYNGEE. The ends were cut back, 0 bases at V and 4 bases at J, with 13 bases in the middle. As DNA, the CDR3 is TGTGCCAGCAGCGTAGGCTCGAGGTTTCTAGAGACCCAGTACTTC. Translated: CASSVGSRFLETQYF.

This clone is a singleton in its sample. The chain joins TRBV9 to TRBJ2-7; possibly TRBD2 for D (6 bases). The CDR3 extends over 13 amino acids. The V end was cut by 4 bases, the J end by 2 bases, with 10 bases between. CDR1 is SGDLS, CDR2 YYNGEE, per germline. The DNA of the CDR3 is TGTGCCAGCAGCATGGGACTTGCCTACGAGCAGTACTTC. Translated: CASSMGLAYEQYF.

This chain connects TRBV27 to TRBJ1-1, with D maybe TRBD1 (5 bases). The length of the CDR3 is 15 residues. In germline, CDR1 is MNHEY, CDR2 SMNVEV (reference sequence). Between the trimmed V and J ends, which lost 5 bases and 4 bases, there was a span of 17 bases. The chain's CDR3 is CASSAHGTTGTEAFF. CDR3 nucleotide sequence: TGTGCCAGCAGTGCCCACGGGACCACGGGCACTGAAGCTTTCTTT.

V and J are TRBV6-8 and TRBJ2-2; D is uncertain. The germline V gene encodes CDR1 MNHGY and CDR2 SAAAGT. Between the trimmed V and J ends, which lost 0 bases and 1 base, there was a span of 12 bases. The CDR3 runs to 17 residues. CDR3 sequence (DNA): TGTGCCAGCAGTTACTCGATGGCCACATGGAACACCGGGGAGCTGTTTTTT. Its protein is CASSYSMATWNTGELFF.

Remarks on this clone: The junction and the germline gene differ at one end; a read error may be behind it. The chain carries TRBV7-9 and TRBJ2-7; D unclear. This CDR3 has 13 residues. Per germline, CDR1 SEHNR and CDR2 FQNEAQ (reference sequence). CDR3 region: CVSSQTWRSEQYF. The CDR3 nucleotides read TGTGTCAGCAGCCAAACCTGGCGGAGCGAGCAGTACTTC.

This sequence joins TRBV27 and TRBJ1-5; 7 nucleotides match TRBD1. The J segment lost 4 bases and the V segment lost 6 bases, leaving 6 bases of the junction unmatched. CDR1 and CDR2 (germline): MNHEY, SMNVEV (reference sequence). This CDR3 is 14 amino acids long. The CDR3 sequence: CASSWTGENQPQHF. CDR3 sequence (DNA): TGTGCCAGCAGCTGGACAGGCGAAAATCAGCCCCAGCATTTT.

The chain carries TRBV14 and TRBJ2-7, with 9 bases identical to TRBD2. The CDR3 has 13 residues. The germline V gene encodes CDR1 SGHDN and CDR2 FVKESK. V gave up 4 bases and J gave up 6 bases; unmatched junction bases: 4. The CDR3 region is CASSPAGGGEQYF. The CDR3 DNA follows: TGTGCCAGCAGCCCAGCGGGAGGTGGCGAGCAGTACTTC.